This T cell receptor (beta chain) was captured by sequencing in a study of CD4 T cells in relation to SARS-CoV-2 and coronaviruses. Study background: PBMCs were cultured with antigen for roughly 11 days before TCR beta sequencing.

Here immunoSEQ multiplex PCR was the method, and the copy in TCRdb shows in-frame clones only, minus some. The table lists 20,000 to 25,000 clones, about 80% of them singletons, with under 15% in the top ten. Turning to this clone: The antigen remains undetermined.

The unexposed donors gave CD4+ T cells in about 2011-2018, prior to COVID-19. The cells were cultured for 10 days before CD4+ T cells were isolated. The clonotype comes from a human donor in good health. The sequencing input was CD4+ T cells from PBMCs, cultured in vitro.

Here the CDR3 DNA reads TGTGCCAGCAGCGTGGGACCGACTAATGAAAAACTGTTTTTT. This sequence encodes CASSVGPTNEKLFF. This chain uses TRBV9 with TRBJ1-4, with TRBD1 as a possible D gene (5 bases). CDR3 length equals 14 residues. V lost 2 bases and J lost 2, with 7 bases in between. From germline, CDR1 is SGDLS and CDR2 YYNGEE.